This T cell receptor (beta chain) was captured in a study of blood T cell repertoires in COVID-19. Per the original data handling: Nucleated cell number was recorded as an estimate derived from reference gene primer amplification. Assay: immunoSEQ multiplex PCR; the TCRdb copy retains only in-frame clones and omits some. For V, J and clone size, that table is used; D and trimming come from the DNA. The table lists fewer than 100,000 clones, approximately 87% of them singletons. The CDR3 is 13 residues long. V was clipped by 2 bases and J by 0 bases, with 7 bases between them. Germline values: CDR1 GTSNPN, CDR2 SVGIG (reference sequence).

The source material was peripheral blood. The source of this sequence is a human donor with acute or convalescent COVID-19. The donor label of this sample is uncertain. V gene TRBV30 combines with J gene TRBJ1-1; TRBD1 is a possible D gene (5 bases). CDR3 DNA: TGTGCCTGGAGTTACAGGTTGAACACTGAAGCTTTCTTT. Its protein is CAWSYRLNTEAFF. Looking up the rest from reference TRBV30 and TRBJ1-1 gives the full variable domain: SQTIHQWPATLVQPVGSPLSLECTVEGTSNPNLYWYRQAAGRGLQLLFYSVGIGQISSEVPQNLSASRPQDRQFILSSKKLLLSDSGFYLCAWSYRLNTEAFFGQGTRLTVV.